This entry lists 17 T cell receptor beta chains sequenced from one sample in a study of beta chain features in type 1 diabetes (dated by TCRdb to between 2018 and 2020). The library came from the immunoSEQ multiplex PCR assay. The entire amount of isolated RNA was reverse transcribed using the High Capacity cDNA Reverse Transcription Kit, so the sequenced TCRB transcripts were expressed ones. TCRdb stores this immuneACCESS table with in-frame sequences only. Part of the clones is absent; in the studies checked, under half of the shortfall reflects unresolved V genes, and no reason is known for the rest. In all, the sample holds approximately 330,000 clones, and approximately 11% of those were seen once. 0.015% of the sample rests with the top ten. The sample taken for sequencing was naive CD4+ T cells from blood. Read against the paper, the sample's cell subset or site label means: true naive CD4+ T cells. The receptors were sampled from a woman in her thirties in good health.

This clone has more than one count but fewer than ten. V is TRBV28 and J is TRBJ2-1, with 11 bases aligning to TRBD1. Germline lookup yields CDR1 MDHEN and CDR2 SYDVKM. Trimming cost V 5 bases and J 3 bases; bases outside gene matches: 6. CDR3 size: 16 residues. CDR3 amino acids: CASSPPGQGVYNEQFF. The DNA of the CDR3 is TGTGCCAGCAGTCCCCCGGGACAGGGGGTCTACAATGAGCAGTTCTTC. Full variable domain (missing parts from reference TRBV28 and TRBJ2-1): DVKVTQSSRYLVKRTGEKVFLECVQDMDHENMFWYRQDPGLGLRLIYFSYDVKMKEKGDIPEGYSVSREKKERFSLILESASTNQTSMYLCASSPPGQGVYNEQFFGPGTRLTVL.

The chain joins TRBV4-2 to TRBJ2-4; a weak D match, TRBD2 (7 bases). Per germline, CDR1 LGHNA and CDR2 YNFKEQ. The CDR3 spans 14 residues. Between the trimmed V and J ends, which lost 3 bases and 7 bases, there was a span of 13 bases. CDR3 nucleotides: TGTGCCAGCAGCCAGGGGGGGCAGGGCAACATTCAGTACTTC. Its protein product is CASSQGGQGNIQYF.

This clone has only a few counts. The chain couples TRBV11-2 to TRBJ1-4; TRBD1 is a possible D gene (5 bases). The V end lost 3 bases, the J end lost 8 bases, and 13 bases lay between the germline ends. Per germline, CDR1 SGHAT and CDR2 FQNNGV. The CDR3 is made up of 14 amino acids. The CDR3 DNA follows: TGTGCCAGCAGCTTGACAGTCTTGGGGGAAAAACTGTTTTTT. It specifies CASSLTVLGEKLFF.

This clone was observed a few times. The CDR3 DNA reads as TGTGCCAGCAGCCAAGGGACAGGGTTCTCCTACGAGCAGTACTTC. This encodes CASSQGTGFSYEQYF. The V gene is TRBV14, the J gene TRBJ2-7, with TRBD1 matching 8 bases. The CDR3 is made up of 15 amino acids. J gave up 0 bases and V 1 base, and 2 bases lay outside the gene matches. CDR1 is SGHDN, CDR2 FVKESK, per germline.

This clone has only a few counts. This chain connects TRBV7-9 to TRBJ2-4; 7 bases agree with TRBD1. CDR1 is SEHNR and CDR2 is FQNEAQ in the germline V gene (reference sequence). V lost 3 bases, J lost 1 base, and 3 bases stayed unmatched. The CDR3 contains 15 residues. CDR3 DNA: TGTGCCAGCAGCTTTAGGGGGCTGGCCAAAAACATTCAGTACTTC. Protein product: CASSFRGLAKNIQYF.

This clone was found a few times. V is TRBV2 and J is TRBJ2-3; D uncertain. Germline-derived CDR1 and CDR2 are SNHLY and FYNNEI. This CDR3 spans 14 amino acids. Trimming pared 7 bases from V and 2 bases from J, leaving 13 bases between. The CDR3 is CASTVRTDTDTQYF. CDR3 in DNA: TGTGCCAGCACCGTCCGTACAGACACAGATACGCAGTATTTT.

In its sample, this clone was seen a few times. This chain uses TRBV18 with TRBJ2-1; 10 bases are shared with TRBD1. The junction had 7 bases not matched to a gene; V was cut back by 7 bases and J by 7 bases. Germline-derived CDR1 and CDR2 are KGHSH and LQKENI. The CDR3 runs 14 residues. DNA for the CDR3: TGTGCCAGCTGGGCCGGGACAGGGGATAATGAGCAGTTCTTC. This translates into CASWAGTGDNEQFF. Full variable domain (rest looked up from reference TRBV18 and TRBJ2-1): NAGVMQNPRHLVRRRGQEARLRCSPMKGHSHVYWYRQLPEEGLKFMVYLQKENIIDESGMPKERFSAEFPKEGPSILRIQQVVRGDSAAYFCASWAGTGDNEQFFGPGTRLTVL.

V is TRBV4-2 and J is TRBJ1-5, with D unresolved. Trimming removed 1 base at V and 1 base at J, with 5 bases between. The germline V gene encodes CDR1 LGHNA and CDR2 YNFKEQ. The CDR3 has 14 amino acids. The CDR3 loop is CASSQGESNQPQHF. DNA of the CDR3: TGTGCCAGCAGCCAAGGGGAGAGCAATCAGCCCCAGCATTTT.

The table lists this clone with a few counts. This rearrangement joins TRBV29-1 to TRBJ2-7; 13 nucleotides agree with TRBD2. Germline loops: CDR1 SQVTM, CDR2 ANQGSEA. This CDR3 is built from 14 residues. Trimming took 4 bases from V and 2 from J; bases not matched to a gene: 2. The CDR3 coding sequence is TGCAGCGTTGGGGGACTAGCGGGGCCCTACGAGCAGTACTTC. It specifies CSVGGLAGPYEQYF.

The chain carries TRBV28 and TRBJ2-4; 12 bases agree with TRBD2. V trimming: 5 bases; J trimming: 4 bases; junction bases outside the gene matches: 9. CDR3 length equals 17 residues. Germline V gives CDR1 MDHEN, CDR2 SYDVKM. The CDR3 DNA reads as TGTGCCAGCAGTCCCCCCGGACTAGCGGGGATAAAAAACATTCAGTACTTC. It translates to CASSPPGLAGIKNIQYF.

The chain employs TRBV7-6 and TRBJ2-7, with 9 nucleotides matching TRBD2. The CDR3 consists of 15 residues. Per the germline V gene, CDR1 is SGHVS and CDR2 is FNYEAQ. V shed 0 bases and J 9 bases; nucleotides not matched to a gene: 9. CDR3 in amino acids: CASSLATGTSSAQYF. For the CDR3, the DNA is TGTGCCAGCAGCTTAGCTACCGGGACTAGCTCTGCGCAGTACTTC.

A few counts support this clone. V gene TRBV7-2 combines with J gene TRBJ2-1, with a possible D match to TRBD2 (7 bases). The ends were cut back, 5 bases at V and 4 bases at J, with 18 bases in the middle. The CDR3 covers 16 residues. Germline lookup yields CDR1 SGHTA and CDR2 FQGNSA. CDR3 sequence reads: CASSPKGGEGYNEQFF. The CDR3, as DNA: TGTGCCAGCAGCCCGAAGGGGGGGGAGGGTTACAATGAGCAGTTCTTC.

This CDR3 reads CASSQGRQLAMNTEAFF. CDR3 in DNA: TGTGCCAGCAGCCAAGGGAGACAGCTAGCGATGAACACTGAAGCTTTCTTT. The chain couples TRBV14 to TRBJ1-1; possible D gene TRBD1, 5 bases. Germline V lookup: CDR1 SGHDN, CDR2 FVKESK. CDR3 length equals 17 residues. V gave up 1 base and J gave up 0 bases, with 15 bases separating them.

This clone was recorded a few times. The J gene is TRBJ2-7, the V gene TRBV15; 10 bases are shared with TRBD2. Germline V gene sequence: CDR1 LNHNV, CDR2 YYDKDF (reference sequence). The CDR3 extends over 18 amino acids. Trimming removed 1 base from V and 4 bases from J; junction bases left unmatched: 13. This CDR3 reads CATSRVGLAGVPNYEQYF. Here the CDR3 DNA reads TGTGCCACCAGCAGAGTGGGGCTAGCGGGAGTCCCTAATTACGAGCAGTACTTC.

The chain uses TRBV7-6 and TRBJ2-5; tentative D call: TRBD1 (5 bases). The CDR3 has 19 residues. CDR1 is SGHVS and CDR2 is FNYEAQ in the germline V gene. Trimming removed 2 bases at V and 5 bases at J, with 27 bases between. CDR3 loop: CASSLFGMLQGRGGETQYF. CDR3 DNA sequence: TGTGCCAGCAGCTTATTTGGAATGTTGCAGGGTAGGGGTGGGGAGACCCAGTACTTC.

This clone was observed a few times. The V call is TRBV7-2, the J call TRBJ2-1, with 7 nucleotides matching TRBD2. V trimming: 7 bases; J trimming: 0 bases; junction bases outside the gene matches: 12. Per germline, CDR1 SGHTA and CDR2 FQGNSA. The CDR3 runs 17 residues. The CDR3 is CASTITSGMVSYNEQFF. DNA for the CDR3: TGTGCCAGCACCATAACGAGCGGGATGGTCTCCTACAATGAGCAGTTCTTC.

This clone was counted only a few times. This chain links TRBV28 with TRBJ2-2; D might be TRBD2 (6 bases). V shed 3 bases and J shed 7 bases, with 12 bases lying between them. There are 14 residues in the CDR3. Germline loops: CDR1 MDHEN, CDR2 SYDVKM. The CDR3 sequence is CASSFSGDIGELFF. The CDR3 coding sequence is TGTGCCAGCAGTTTTTCGGGAGACATCGGGGAGCTGTTTTTT. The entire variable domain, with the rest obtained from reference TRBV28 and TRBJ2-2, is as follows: DVKVTQSSRYLVKRTGEKVFLECVQDMDHENMFWYRQDPGLGLRLIYFSYDVKMKEKGDIPEGYSVSREKKERFSLILESASTNQTSMYLCASSFSGDIGELFFGEGSRLTVL.